This T cell receptor beta chain was recorded in a study of beta chain features in type 1 diabetes. Germline loops: CDR1 MNHEY, CDR2 SVGAGI. CDR3 length: 13 amino acids. V shed 2 bases and J 6 bases; nucleotides not matched to a gene: 4. In its sample, this clone was seen a few times. Reverse transcribing all isolated RNA meant expressed TCRB transcripts were sequenced. Assay used: immunoSEQ multiplex PCR; TCRdb lists only in-frame clones, some missing. The data show some 900,000 clones, 17% seen once. The J gene is TRBJ2-7, the V gene TRBV6-5; the match to TRBD1 covers 7 bases. This receptor was taken from a woman under 30 in good health. The sequencing input was naive CD4+ T cells from blood. DNA of the CDR3: TGTGCCAGCAGTTACGACAGGGCGAGCGAGCAGTACTTC. Amino acid sequence: CASSYDRASEQYF.